The 9 T cell receptor beta chains below all came from one sample that was sequenced in a study of T cell responses to AZD1222 COVID-19 vaccine. Some clones are missing from TCRdb's copy, which holds only in-frame ones; the method was immunoSEQ multiplex PCR. Here the sample spans roughly 160,000 clones, roughly 90% being singletons. The material sequenced was peripheral blood, taken 28 days after the second AZD1222 dose. The receptors stem from an adult who received the AZD1222 COVID-19 vaccine.

The chain has TRBV15 and TRBJ1-1; D not resolved. The CDR3 spans 16 residues. The V gene lost 0 bases and the J gene lost 1 base, with 12 bases spanning the gap. Germline loops: CDR1 LNHNV, CDR2 YYDKDF (reference sequence). The CDR3 DNA sequence: TGTGCCACCAGCAGAGATAGAAAGGGCTCGAACACTGAAGCTTTCTTT. Protein sequence: CATSRDRKGSNTEAFF. Based on the CDR3 plus reference TRBV15 and TRBJ1-1, the full variable domain is DAMVIQNPRYQVTQFGKPVTLSCSQTLNHNVMYWYQQKSSQAPKLLFHYYDKDFNNEADTPDNFQSRRPNTSFCFLDIRSPGLGDTAMYLCATSRDRKGSNTEAFFGQGTRLTVV.

The chain links TRBV6-5 to TRBJ2-7; possibly TRBD1 for D (6 bases). Trimming took 6 bases from V and 3 from J, leaving 15 bases between them. The CDR3 covers 14 residues. Germline lookup yields CDR1 MNHEY and CDR2 SVGAGI. The CDR3 bases are TGTGCCAGCAGCTACCGGGACAACGACTACGAGCAGTACTTC. This gives the protein CASSYRDNDYEQYF.

V gene TRBV6-5 combines with J gene TRBJ2-5, with TRBD2 as a possible D gene (6 bases). From germline, CDR1 is MNHEY and CDR2 SVGAGI. CDR3 length: 15 residues. The germline V and J ends were trimmed by 5 bases and 5 bases, with 18 bases remaining between them. CDR3 amino acids: CASSTPRGKGETQYF. The CDR3 DNA follows: TGTGCCAGCAGTACCCCACGGGGGAAGGGGGAGACCCAGTACTTC.

V usage is TRBV6-5 and J usage is TRBJ2-1, with 9 positions matching TRBD2. V lost 7 bases and J lost 8; bases outside the gene matches: 6. The CDR3 covers 13 residues. CDR1 MNHEY and CDR2 SVGAGI come from the germline V gene. CDR3 protein: CASNIAGDDEQFF. CDR3 in DNA: TGTGCCAGCAATATAGCGGGGGATGATGAGCAGTTCTTC.

Only a few counts were recorded for this clone. V is TRBV12-3 or TRBV12-4 and J is TRBJ1-5, with no clear D. This CDR3 is built from 12 residues. With 3 bases removed from V and 7 bases from J, the gap between germline ends came to 7 bases. The CDR3 nucleotides are TGTGCCAGCAGTTTGTGGGCGCAGCCCCAGCATTTT. Amino acids: CASSLWAQPQHF.

The chain recombines TRBV20-1 with TRBJ1-6, with D unresolved. V was pared by 3 bases and J by 14 bases, with 14 bases between. Germline values: CDR1 DFQATT, CDR2 SNEGSKA (reference sequence). The CDR3 totals 12 residues. For the CDR3, the DNA is TGCAGTGCTAGTATCGGGCCCCGGACCCTCCACTTT. Its protein product is CSASIGPRTLHF.

The chain couples TRBV6-1 to TRBJ1-1, with 7 positions matching TRBD1. Trimming took 3 bases from V and 0 from J; bases not matched to a gene: 10. The CDR3 runs to 17 residues. Germline CDR1 MNHNS, CDR2 SASEGT. CDR3 residues: CASSDPRQGIMNTEAFF. The CDR3 region has the DNA TGTGCCAGCAGTGATCCTCGACAGGGAATCATGAACACTGAAGCTTTCTTT.

In its sample, this clone was seen once. This chain connects TRBV4-2 to TRBJ1-1, with 7 bases fitting TRBD1. V dropped 3 bases and J dropped 10; count of bases not matched to a gene: 17. CDR1 is LGHNA, CDR2 YNFKEQ, per germline. The CDR3 extends over 16 amino acids. CDR3 nucleotides: TGTGCCAGCAGCCAGGACCTACAGGGGACGACCTTAGGAGCTTTCTTT. Amino acid sequence: CASSQDLQGTTLGAFF.

The rearrangement joins TRBV5-6 to TRBJ1-4; D not certain. Trimming shortened V by 3 bases and J by 5 bases, and 8 bases separated the two germline ends. The CDR3 extends over 13 amino acids. Germline assignment: CDR1 SGHDT and CDR2 YYEEEE. CDR3 nucleotide sequence: TGTGCCAGCAGCTCGTTGGGCAATGAAAAACTGTTTTTT. Protein sequence: CASSSLGNEKLFF.